The next 14 T cell receptor beta chains were all read from a single sample in a study of shared clonotypes between healthy human individuals. Assay used: immunoSEQ multiplex PCR; TCRdb lists only in-frame clones, some missing. The sample includes about 2 million clones, roughly 94% seen only once; the top ten take roughly 0.13%. Sequencing was performed on naive CD4+ T cells sorted from blood. Subset of the sample: CD45RA+ positively selected. These receptors all stem from a man aged 18 to 29 in good health.

CDR3 coding DNA: TGTGCCAGCAGCTTAGGAGGGAAGTCCACAGATACGCAGTATTTT. Its translation: CASSLGGKSTDTQYF. The chain carries TRBV7-9 and TRBJ2-3, with TRBD2 as a possible D gene (5 bases). The CDR3 is made up of 15 amino acids. The germline CDR1 and CDR2 sequences are SEHNR and FQNEAQ (reference sequence). V was pared by 1 base and J by 2 bases, with 10 bases between.

The rearrangement joins TRBV7-2 to TRBJ2-7, with unresolved D. V dropped 4 bases and J dropped 9 bases, with 13 bases sitting between them. Germline V gene lookup returns CDR1 SGHTA and CDR2 FQGNSA. The CDR3 is 12 amino acids. CDR3: CASSSQRVRQYF. CDR3 sequence (DNA): TGTGCCAGCAGCTCTCAACGTGTAAGGCAGTACTTC.

The chain links TRBV7-9 to TRBJ2-2; weak D call: TRBD2 (5 bases). The CDR3 totals 14 residues. Germline V gives CDR1 SEHNR, CDR2 FQNEAQ (reference sequence). Trimming cost V 5 bases and J 4 bases, with 11 bases left between them. The CDR3 DNA reads TGTGCCAGCAGCCTAGGACTCTTCACCGGGGAGCTGTTTTTT. This codes for CASSLGLFTGELFF.

The CDR3 DNA is TGTGCCAGCAGTTACTCGGGGACAAGAACCGGGGAGCTGTTTTTT. Protein product: CASSYSGTRTGELFF. The chain uses TRBV6-5 and TRBJ2-2; D may be TRBD1 (6 bases). Germline CDR1 is MNHEY and CDR2 is SVGAGI. The CDR3 consists of 15 residues. The germline V and J ends were trimmed by 0 bases and 5 bases, with 10 bases remaining between them.

The rearrangement joins TRBV7-2 to TRBJ2-2; 7 positions agree with TRBD1. This CDR3 is built from 16 residues. Per germline, CDR1 SGHTA and CDR2 FQGNSA. V was clipped by 1 base and J by 4 bases; unmatched bases: 6. The CDR3 region has the DNA TGTGCCAGCAGCTTAGACAGGGGTTTATTCACCGGGGAGCTGTTTTTT. It yields the protein CASSLDRGLFTGELFF.

This clone was detected only once. This sequence joins TRBV30 and TRBJ1-2; 8 nucleotides line up with TRBD1. CDR1 and CDR2 (germline): GTSNPN, SVGIG (reference sequence). This CDR3 has 14 amino acids. Trimming removed 6 bases from V and 10 bases from J; junction bases left unmatched: 16. The CDR3 is CACHKLRTGPLYTF. The CDR3, as DNA: TGTGCCTGTCACAAACTCCGGACAGGGCCTCTCTACACCTTC.

V gene TRBV6-1 combines with J gene TRBJ2-2; TRBD2 might be the D (6 bases). CDR3 length: 13 amino acids. The ends were cut back, 8 bases at V and 4 bases at J, with 11 bases in the middle. Per the germline V gene, CDR1 is MNHNS and CDR2 is SASEGT. CDR3 sequence reads: CASGGSTTGELFF. Written as DNA, the CDR3 is TGTGCCAGCGGAGGGAGCACCACCGGGGAGCTGTTTTTT.

The chain links TRBV30 to TRBJ2-5, with no clear D. The CDR3 runs to 16 residues. Germline V gene sequence: CDR1 GTSNPN, CDR2 SVGIG (reference sequence). V was cut by 0 bases and J by 4 bases, with 18 bases left in between. CDR3 nucleotides: TGTGCCTGGAGTGTGGGTAGTCTCCGAGTTGTAGAGACCCAGTACTTC. Its translation is CAWSVGSLRVVETQYF.

CDR3 amino acids: CASSSWGRADTEAFF. The DNA for the CDR3 is TGTGCCAGCAGCTCGTGGGGGAGGGCGGACACTGAAGCTTTCTTT. This sequence joins TRBV7-3 and TRBJ1-1, with D maybe TRBD1 (5 bases). From germline, CDR1 is SGHTA and CDR2 FQGTGA. V lost 4 bases and J lost 3, with 15 bases in between. CDR3 length equals 15 residues.

This chain connects TRBV2 to TRBJ2-7, with 7 bases aligning to TRBD1. The CDR3 is 15 residues long. In germline, CDR1 is SNHLY, CDR2 FYNNEI. V gave up 4 bases and J gave up 4 bases; unmatched junction bases: 10. The CDR3 protein is CASSVGQTPWYEQYF. CDR3 DNA: TGTGCCAGCAGTGTGGGACAGACTCCATGGTACGAGCAGTACTTC.

This chain connects TRBV7-2 to TRBJ2-1; TRBD1 or TRBD2 may be the D gene (5 bases each). Germline CDR1 and CDR2: SGHTA and FQGNSA. The germline V and J ends were trimmed by 5 bases and 4 bases, with 18 bases remaining between them. The CDR3 is 16 residues long. CDR3 residues: CASSDSGTSGYNEQFF. The CDR3 nucleotides are TGTGCCAGCAGCGACTCCGGGACCTCGGGGTACAATGAGCAGTTCTTC.

The V and J genes are TRBV18 and TRBJ1-6; D gene ambiguous. The CDR3 sequence is 15 residues long. The ends were cut back, 5 bases at V and 9 bases at J, with 17 bases in the middle. Germline-derived CDR1 and CDR2 are KGHSH and LQKENI. CDR3 DNA sequence: TGTGCCAGCTCAGACACAGTAGGTACTACTTCACCCCTCCACTTT. It is translated as CASSDTVGTTSPLHF.

The CDR3 nucleotides are TGTGCCAGCAGAACCGGTAAGAATTCGGGGTGGCAGCCCCAGCATTTT. Protein: CASRTGKNSGWQPQHF. The chain couples TRBV19 to TRBJ1-5; no reliable D call. V was cut by 9 bases and J by 7 bases, with 25 bases left in between. CDR1 and CDR2 (germline): LNHDA, SQIVND (reference sequence). The CDR3 is 16 residues long.

This clone was seen once. Additional DNA sequences in this sample encode the identical CDR3. The CDR3 DNA reads as TGCGCCAGCAGCTTGGAGGCTAGCGGTACCTACGAGCAGTACTTC. Its translation: CASSLEASGTYEQYF. V and J are TRBV5-1 and TRBJ2-7; TRBD2 agrees at 7 bases. The CDR3 length is 15 residues. After removal of 0 bases from V and 2 bases from J, the junction contained 5 bases not matched to a gene. Germline V lookup: CDR1 SGHRS, CDR2 YFSETQ.